These T cell receptor beta chains were read from a single sample in a study of PD-1 blockade in classical Hodgkin lymphoma. Sequenced by immunoSEQ multiplex PCR; TCRdb stores in-frame clones only, minus some. The repertoire holds 27,000 or so clones, 72% seen once, with approximately 3.6% in the top ten. The starting material was peripheral blood mononuclear cells (PBMCs), obtained before the fourth cycle of nivolumab. The receptors come from a human donor with classical Hodgkin lymphoma. Each CDR3 is given without its conserved first and last residue. A D gene is named only where the DNA matches it firmly.

V	D	J	CDR3
TRBV5-4	NA	TRBJ1-1	ASGEYRRGQGEAF
TRBV6-5	NA	TRBJ1-2	AISELGYYGYT
TRBV4-3	NA	TRBJ1-5	ASSQETGGQPQH
TRBV10-2	NA	TRBJ2-7	ASSSGTGVYEQY
TRBV5-6	NA	TRBJ2-1	ASSLGGSRGGGAWDEQF
TRBV5-1	NA	TRBJ2-4	ASSLGGFNIQY
TRBV2	NA	TRBJ1-1	ASGQTGPTEAF
TRBV10-3	NA	TRBJ1-5	AISGGGPGSNQPQH
TRBV5-1	NA	TRBJ1-6	ASSTGPGQNSPLH
TRBV7-9	TRBD1	TRBJ1-2	ASSGGQGPDYT
TRBV29-1	NA	TRBJ2-3	SGEAPPDTQY
TRBV5-5	TRBD1	TRBJ1-4	ASSSPGQGEKLF
TRBV9	TRBD1	TRBJ1-2	ASGTGVTSRGYT
TRBV6-5	TRBD2	TRBJ2-5	ASSYKGLAIQETQY
TRBV2	NA	TRBJ1-5	ASSVAAESSNQPQH
TRBV7-2	TRBD2	TRBJ2-4	ASSLLAGGAVKNIQY
TRBV18	TRBD2	TRBJ2-5	ASSLTAGETQY
TRBV7-8	NA	TRBJ1-2	ASSSLTYGYT
TRBV6-1	TRBD1	TRBJ2-2	ASLGQVHTGELF
TRBV5-1	NA	TRBJ2-7	ASSLGGAGAIDEQY
TRBV11-2	NA	TRBJ2-5	ASSPKGFGETQY
TRBV4-1	TRBD1	TRBJ1-1	ASSPTGAISTEAF
TRBV30	NA	TRBJ1-6	AWSVIGGSPLH
TRBV18	NA	TRBJ1-2	ASSPMDSNYGYT
TRBV5-5	NA	TRBJ1-1	ASSLSDSEAF
TRBV6-5	NA	TRBJ2-2	ASSYSFTGTGELF
TRBV7-2	TRBD2	TRBJ2-5	ASSKSGGWETQY
TRBV2	TRBD2	TRBJ2-7	ASETSGLSYEQY
TRBV7-2	TRBD2	TRBJ2-3	ASSPLASSGMEDTQY
TRBV18	NA	TRBJ2-7	ASSPRLSLATVEQY
TRBV9	TRBD2	TRBJ2-7	ASSVEPGLAEQY
TRBV9	NA	TRBJ2-5	ASSTTSTGETQY
TRBV7-9	TRBD1	TRBJ2-1	ASSPGQGEGDEQF
TRBV11-2	TRBD2	TRBJ2-1	ASSLVSGTSPNEQF
TRBV5-1	TRBD2	TRBJ2-5	ASSLIAGGPQETQY
TRBV27	NA	TRBJ2-7	ASSSFAGASYEQY
TRBV7-2	NA	TRBJ1-2	ASSLAGSGTYGYT
TRBV7-9	NA	TRBJ2-5	ASSLVDGQETQY
TRBV4-1	TRBD1	TRBJ1-2	ASSQVRDRASYFGYT
TRBV27	NA	TRBJ2-1	ASSVRDEQF
TRBV6-5	NA	TRBJ2-7	ASSYSQGSSYEQY
TRBV7-9	NA	TRBJ1-2	ASSPTGANYGYT
TRBV7-3	TRBD2	TRBJ2-7	ASSLDGGRMEQY
TRBV18	NA	TRBJ2-7	ASSQNPGSYEQY
TRBV11-1	TRBD2	TRBJ2-3	ASSRGTSGSTDTQY
TRBV6-6	NA	TRBJ1-2	ASSISTSGNYGYT
TRBV5-1	TRBD2	TRBJ2-2	ASSLAGIGGAGELF
TRBV4-3	NA	TRBJ2-7	ASSQDEGLYEQY
TRBV6-6	TRBD2	TRBJ2-7	ASRPLAEDDEQY
TRBV19	TRBD1	TRBJ2-2	ASSIQGVTGELF
TRBV7-2	NA	TRBJ2-7	ASSLAQGYEQY
TRBV15	NA	TRBJ2-5	ATGGEDPRAQETQY
TRBV6-1	NA	TRBJ2-2	ASSGNTGELF